The 25 T cell receptor beta chains below were found in one sample sequenced in a study of shared clonotypes between healthy human individuals. Some clones are missing from TCRdb's copy, which holds only in-frame ones; the method was immunoSEQ multiplex PCR. The sample lists over a million clones, about 80% occurring once. Sequenced input: memory CD4+ T cells from PBMCs. Noted subset: CD45RA-negative fraction. The receptors here all came from a man aged 18-30 years in good health. Some clones in this sample may be carry-over from other donors' samples.

This clone was detected many times. This chain connects TRBV11-3 to TRBJ2-5; 7 bases map to TRBD1. The germline gives CDR1 SGHNT, CDR2 YENEEA. Trimming removed 1 base from V and 0 bases from J; junction bases left unmatched: 5. This CDR3 contains 16 residues. CDR3 DNA sequence: TGTGCCAGCAGCTTAGGACAGGGACCCTACCAAGAGACCCAGTACTTC. Its protein product is CASSLGQGPYQETQYF.

Notes on this clone: The same CDR3 arises from other DNA sequences in this sample as well. V and J are TRBV27 and TRBJ1-2; D not certain. The CDR3 runs to 14 residues. Germline values: CDR1 MNHEY, CDR2 SMNVEV (reference sequence). Trimming took 6 bases from V and 4 from J, leaving 15 bases between them. CDR3 loop: CASSPAWGGYGYTF. The CDR3 DNA is TGTGCCAGCAGCCCGGCCTGGGGTGGCTATGGCTACACCTTC.

The chain links TRBV7-2 to TRBJ1-2; D is uncertain. Germline-derived CDR1 and CDR2 are SGHTA and FQGNSA. CDR3 size: 14 residues. Trimming removed 5 bases from V and 5 bases from J, with 15 bases in between. As DNA, the CDR3 is TGTGCCAGCAGCCAACTTGTCCTGATTTATGGCTACACCTTC. Its translation: CASSQLVLIYGYTF.

The chain uses TRBV28 and TRBJ1-2; no definite D call. Germline CDR1 reads MDHEN; CDR2 reads SYDVKM. Trimming left V 8 bases short and J 8 bases short, with 21 bases between. The CDR3 contains 14 residues. CDR3 residues: CASGSPGGARGYTF. CDR3 DNA sequence: TGTGCCAGCGGCTCCCCTGGCGGCGCGCGGGGCTACACCTTC.

V and J are TRBV9 and TRBJ2-1; 8 bases align to TRBD1. The ends lost 3 bases at V and 9 bases at J; junction bases unmatched: 11. This CDR3 has 15 amino acids. Germline V lookup: CDR1 SGDLS, CDR2 YYNGEE. This chain's CDR3 is CASSAQGASIAEQFF. The CDR3 nucleotides read TGTGCCAGCAGCGCCCAGGGGGCGAGTATCGCTGAGCAGTTCTTC.

This clone was seen only once. The rearrangement links TRBV4-1 to TRBJ1-5, with unresolved D. Trimming pared 0 bases from V and 4 bases from J, leaving 10 bases between. The CDR3 loop spans 15 amino acids. Germline V gene sequence: CDR1 MGHRA, CDR2 YSYEKL. This CDR3 reads CASSQDVTRNQPQHF. The CDR3 DNA follows: TGCGCCAGCAGCCAAGATGTGACACGGAATCAGCCCCAGCATTTT.

This clone was seen only once. V gene TRBV7-8 combines with J gene TRBJ2-5; 16 bases match TRBD2. This CDR3 is built from 17 residues. Germline V CDR1 and CDR2: SGHVS, FQNEAQ. V gave up 5 bases and J gave up 2 bases; unmatched junction bases: 5. This CDR3 is CASSRGTSGRGQETQYF. The CDR3 DNA reads TGTGCCAGCAGCCGAGGGACTAGCGGGAGGGGGCAAGAGACCCAGTACTTC. Variable domain in full (rest from reference TRBV7-8 and TRBJ2-5): GAGVSQSPRYKVAKRGQDVALRCDPISGHVSLFWYQQALGQGPEFLTYFQNEAQLDKSGLPSDRFFAERPEGSVSTLKIQRTQQEDSAVYLCASSRGTSGRGQETQYFGPGTRLLVL.

The CDR3 DNA is TGTGCCAGCAGTCAGGTCCCCGGAGGCGAGCAGTACTTC. It translates to CASSQVPGGEQYF. The genes are TRBV27 and TRBJ2-7; a weak D match, TRBD2 (5 bases). The CDR3 is 13 amino acids. Trimming removed 5 bases from V and 6 bases from J, with 14 bases in between. Germline V lookup: CDR1 MNHEY, CDR2 SMNVEV (reference sequence).

The chain has TRBV19 and TRBJ2-1; TRBD2 might be the D (6 bases). The CDR3 consists of 13 residues. CDR1 LNHDA and CDR2 SQIVND come from the germline V gene (reference sequence). With 9 bases removed from V and 6 bases from J, the gap between germline ends came to 15 bases. As DNA, the CDR3 is TGTGCCAGCTTTGGAGGGCTTGGCAATGAGCAGTTCTTC. Translation gives CASFGGLGNEQFF.

The chain combines TRBV18 with TRBJ2-2, with a possible D match to TRBD2 (6 bases). Trimming cost V 1 base and J 7 bases, with 13 bases left between them. Germline values: CDR1 KGHSH, CDR2 LQKENI. The length of the CDR3 is 15 residues. DNA for the CDR3: TGTGCCAGCTCACCACTAGCGGAGGGCAACGGGGAGCTGTTTTTT. Translated, it gives CASSPLAEGNGELFF.

This clone was seen only a few times. Other DNA sequences within the sample encode an identical CDR3. This sequence joins TRBV7-3 and TRBJ1-1; D is unclear. V was trimmed by 3 bases and J by 1 base, leaving 6 bases between them. Germline lookup yields CDR1 SGHTA and CDR2 FQGTGA. This CDR3 spans 13 amino acids. As DNA, the CDR3 is TGTGCCAGCAGCTTCCACAGGAACACTGAAGCTTTCTTT. This translates into CASSFHRNTEAFF.

The V call is TRBV7-2, the J call TRBJ2-2; D is uncertain. The CDR3 sequence is 13 residues long. V was trimmed by 5 bases and J by 8 bases, leaving 12 bases between them. Germline V gene sequence: CDR1 SGHTA, CDR2 FQGNSA. CDR3 amino acids: CASSTRTSGELFF. CDR3 coding DNA: TGTGCCAGCAGCACCCGGACCTCTGGGGAGCTGTTTTTT.

The chain combines TRBV9 with TRBJ2-7; D possibly matches TRBD1 or TRBD2 (5 bases each). Germline V gene sequence: CDR1 SGDLS, CDR2 YYNGEE. The V and J ends lost 0 bases and 6 bases respectively, with 13 bases between them. The CDR3 has 14 amino acids. CDR3 DNA sequence: TGTGCCAGCAGCGTAGATTGGGGGACCGCCGAGCAGTACTTC. Its protein is CASSVDWGTAEQYF.

This clone has only a few counts. The rearrangement uses TRBV30 and TRBJ2-1, with TRBD2 identical over 7 bases. The V segment lost 1 base and the J segment 3 bases; nucleotides outside the gene matches: 3. The CDR3 contains 14 residues. Germline V gene data show CDR1 as GTSNPN and CDR2 as SVGIG (reference sequence). The CDR3 sequence is CAWSARTSYNEQFF. The CDR3 DNA follows: TGTGCCTGGAGTGCCAGGACTAGCTACAATGAGCAGTTCTTC.

This chain connects TRBV29-1 to TRBJ2-7, with 14 nucleotides matching TRBD2. The germline gives CDR1 SQVTM, CDR2 ANQGSEA. This CDR3 has 15 amino acids. The ends lost 6 bases at V and 0 bases at J; junction bases unmatched: 4. CDR3 sequence: CSVGTSGSRSYEQYF. CDR3 nucleotides: TGCAGCGTCGGGACTAGCGGGAGCCGCTCCTACGAGCAGTACTTC.

The chain employs TRBV27 and TRBJ2-5, with TRBD2 matching 8 bases. In germline, CDR1 is MNHEY, CDR2 SMNVEV (reference sequence). The CDR3 is made up of 15 amino acids. J gave up 5 bases and V 6 bases, and 11 bases lay outside the gene matches. In DNA, the CDR3 is TGTGCCAGCAGCCCATACTTAGCGGGACTGGAGACCCAGTACTTC. It is translated as CASSPYLAGLETQYF.

This clone occurred a few times. The V and J genes are TRBV5-4 and TRBJ1-4, with D possibly TRBD1 on 6 matching bases. Germline CDR1 is SGHNT and CDR2 is YYREEE (reference sequence). Trimming took 4 bases from V and 16 from J, leaving 17 bases between them. This CDR3 is built from 12 residues. DNA of the CDR3: TGTGCCAGCAGCATCGGCTCCGGGGGCCGGTTTTTT. Its protein is CASSIGSGGRFF.

The sample holds one count of this clone. V and J are TRBV5-1 and TRBJ1-3; no definite D call. The germline gives CDR1 SGHRS, CDR2 YFSETQ. With 7 bases removed from V and 0 bases from J, the gap between germline ends came to 14 bases. CDR3 length: 15 residues. CDR3 residues: CASSMGWSSGNTIYF. The DNA of the CDR3 is TGCGCCAGCTCTATGGGCTGGAGCTCTGGAAACACCATATATTTT. Combining the CDR3 with reference TRBV5-1 and TRBJ1-3 gives the whole variable domain KAGVTQTPRYLIKTRGQQVTLSCSPISGHRSVSWYQQTPGQGLQFLFEYFSETQRNKGNFPGRFSGRQFSNSRSEMNVSTLELGDSALYLCASSMGWSSGNTIYFGEGSWLTVV.

The chain joins TRBV5-1 to TRBJ1-2; the D is unclear. CDR1 and CDR2 from the germline V gene are SGHRS and YFSETQ. The CDR3 has 13 amino acids. Between the trimmed V and J ends, which lost 6 bases and 0 bases, there was a span of 9 bases. CDR3 residues: CASTGSSNYGYTF. The CDR3 DNA is TGCGCCAGCACCGGATCTTCTAACTATGGCTACACCTTC.

This chain uses TRBV5-5 with TRBJ2-7; D remains ambiguous. Trimming cost V 3 bases and J 1 base, with 14 bases left between them. The CDR3 has 15 residues. CDR1 is SGHKS and CDR2 is YYEKEE in the germline V gene (reference sequence). The CDR3 DNA is TGTGCCAGCAGCTCAGCTTTTTTAGGATCCTACGAGCAGTACTTC. This translates into CASSSAFLGSYEQYF. Using reference TRBV5-5 and TRBJ2-7 for the parts outside the CDR3, the full variable domain is DAGVTQSPTHLIKTRGQQVTLRCSPISGHKSVSWYQQVLGQGPQFIFQYYEKEERGRGNFPDRFSARQFPNYSSELNVNALLLGDSALYLCASSSAFLGSYEQYFGPGTRLTVT.

As regards this clone: The sample holds other DNA sequences that translate to the same CDR3. The V gene is TRBV6-6, the J gene TRBJ1-1; perhaps TRBD1 as D (5 bases). From germline, CDR1 is MNHNY and CDR2 SVGAGI (reference sequence). This CDR3 is built from 14 residues. The V and J ends lost 2 bases and 1 base respectively, with 8 bases between them. CDR3 sequence (DNA): TGTGCCAGCAGTTACGGCCAGGGGAACACTGAAGCTTTCTTT. It encodes CASSYGQGNTEAFF.

The chain couples TRBV9 to TRBJ2-1; D may be TRBD1 or TRBD2 (6 bases each). CDR3 size: 15 residues. Deletions cut 8 bases from V and 9 bases from J, with 24 bases between. Germline CDR1 reads SGDLS; CDR2 reads YYNGEE. CDR3 coding DNA: TGTGCCAGTTCCGAGGGGACTCCGGGGGCCGGTGAGCAGTTCTTC. Translation gives CASSEGTPGAGEQFF.

This chain links TRBV19 with TRBJ1-3, with 7 bases lining up with TRBD1. Germline V gives CDR1 LNHDA, CDR2 SQIVND (reference sequence). V gave up 8 bases and J gave up 6 bases; unmatched junction bases: 7. This CDR3 is 13 amino acids long. CDR3 sequence: CASGDSFLNTIYF. CDR3 DNA sequence: TGTGCCAGTGGGGACAGTTTTTTAAACACCATATATTTT. Full variable domain (rest looked up from reference TRBV19 and TRBJ1-3): DGGITQSPKYLFRKEGQNVTLSCEQNLNHDAMYWYRQDPGQGLRLIYYSQIVNDFQKGDIAEGYSVSREKKESFPLTVTSAQKNPTAFYLCASGDSFLNTIYFGEGSWLTVV.

The rearrangement uses TRBV11-2 and TRBJ1-1; D remains ambiguous. Looked up from germline, CDR1 is SGHAT and CDR2 is FQNNGV. V dropped 3 bases and J dropped 4 bases, with 9 bases sitting between them. The CDR3 loop spans 13 amino acids. For the CDR3, the DNA is TGTGCCAGCAGCTTGCAGGTCGGCACTGAAGCTTTCTTT. Its translation is CASSLQVGTEAFF. Supplemented by reference TRBV11-2 and TRBJ1-1, the full variable domain reads EAGVAQSPRYKIIEKRQSVAFWCNPISGHATLYWYQQILGQGPKLLIQFQNNGVVDDSQLPKDRFSAERLKGVDSTLKIQPAKLEDSAVYLCASSLQVGTEAFFGQGTRLTVV.

The chain couples TRBV7-2 to TRBJ2-5, with D unresolved. Germline values: CDR1 SGHTA, CDR2 FQGNSA. The V end was cut by 2 bases, the J end by 5 bases, with 12 bases between. This CDR3 comprises 14 residues. The CDR3, as DNA: TGTGCCAGCAGCTTATTAAGCGTTTGGGAGACCCAGTACTTC. This gives the protein CASSLLSVWETQYF.